One and the same sample provided the 7 T cell receptor beta chains below, sequenced in a study of OX40 agonist ivuxolimab in advanced cancers. Here immunoSEQ multiplex PCR was the method, and the copy in TCRdb shows in-frame clones only, minus some. The sample lists tens of thousands of clones; 80% to 90% were seen once. Sequenced material: CD4+ or CD8+ T cells sorted from blood, taken in a trial of the OX40 agonist ivuxolimab. These receptors were collected from an adult with an advanced solid tumor such as melanoma, head and neck, liver or kidney cancer.

This chain links TRBV18 with TRBJ2-3; 8 bases match TRBD2. The CDR3 is made up of 16 amino acids. Germline CDR1 is KGHSH and CDR2 is LQKENI. V gave up 6 bases and J gave up 5 bases; unmatched junction bases: 13. The CDR3 DNA sequence: TGTGCCAGCTCGCTCAATTCGGCGAGCGGGAGAGATACGCAGTATTTT. Protein sequence: CASSLNSASGRDTQYF.

CDR3 in amino acids: CASSPRQGAAYGYTF. CDR3 in DNA: TGTGCCAGCAGCCCGCGGCAGGGGGCTGCTTATGGCTACACCTTC. The chain combines TRBV7-2 with TRBJ1-2, with 8 nucleotides matching TRBD1. The V and J ends lost 5 bases and 5 bases, in that order; junction bases with no gene match: 10. Germline assignment: CDR1 SGHTA and CDR2 FQGNSA. The CDR3 has 15 amino acids.

This sequence joins TRBV29-1 and TRBJ1-2; D not certain. Per the germline V gene, CDR1 is SQVTM and CDR2 is ANQGSEA. The V end was cut by 0 bases, the J end by 7 bases, with 9 bases between. The CDR3 runs to 12 residues. CDR3 in amino acids: CSVEDVGTGYTF. CDR3 DNA: TGCAGCGTTGAAGATGTGGGTACTGGCTACACCTTC.

J is TRBJ2-7 and V is TRBV11-2; D may be TRBD2 (5 bases). The V gene lost 2 bases and the J gene lost 5 bases, with 16 bases spanning the gap. CDR1 SGHAT and CDR2 FQNNGV come from the germline V gene. CDR3 length: 15 amino acids. The DNA for the CDR3 is TGTGCCAGCAGCTTATACAGCGGTTCTCAGAACGAGCAGTACTTC. Protein: CASSLYSGSQNEQYF.

Remarks on this clone: At one of its ends the junction is not consistent with the germline gene, which may arise from a read error. V is TRBV10-3 and J is TRBJ1-2; D perhaps matches TRBD1 (6 bases). Germline assignment: CDR1 ENHRY and CDR2 SYGVKD. The CDR3 spans 15 residues. CDR3 in DNA: TGTGCCAGCAGTTACTCGAAGGGGGAGGACTATGGCTACACCTTC. It is translated as CASSYSKGEDYGYTF.

V is TRBV5-1 and J is TRBJ2-1; the D call may be TRBD1 or TRBD2 (5 bases each). V dropped 0 bases and J dropped 4 bases, with 11 bases sitting between them. This CDR3 has 15 amino acids. Germline CDR1 SGHRS, CDR2 YFSETQ. The DNA of the CDR3 is TGCGCCAGCAGCTTGGTTGGTGGGGGATACAATGAGCAGTTCTTC. It translates to CASSLVGGGYNEQFF.

The chain couples TRBV11-2 to TRBJ2-3, with a possible D match to TRBD2 (6 bases). V was clipped by 3 bases and J by 3 bases, with 7 bases between them. The germline gives CDR1 SGHAT, CDR2 FQNNGV. There are 13 residues in the CDR3. CDR3: CASSLGRTDTQYF. In DNA, the CDR3 is TGTGCCAGCAGCTTGGGGAGGACAGATACGCAGTATTTT. Drawing the rest from reference TRBV11-2 and TRBJ2-3, the complete variable domain is EAGVAQSPRYKIIEKRQSVAFWCNPISGHATLYWYQQILGQGPKLLIQFQNNGVVDDSQLPKDRFSAERLKGVDSTLKIQPAKLEDSAVYLCASSLGRTDTQYFGPGTRLTVL.